This TCR beta chain was obtained from a study of blood T cells in healthy people across ages (dated by TCRdb to between 2014 and 2017). Notes on the research overall: In model experiments, template switching captured about one uniquely barcoded TCR beta cDNA molecule for every two T cells. To track age-related changes in TCR beta repertoire diversity, the study relied on deep sequencing normalized with unique cDNA molecular identifiers. Four age groups were formed from the donors: young (average approximately 15 years), middle-aged (just under 40), aged (about 62) and long-lived (about 80). Using the same blood draw, the study looked at two additional independent replicas of 1 million unique cDNA reads for two donors, one aged 18 to 29 and the other aged 80 or older. What the study reported, not specific to this receptor: Compared with the aged group, the long-lived group had more naive CD4+ T cells, fewer expanded clones and increased TCR diversity, suggesting age selection. As age increased, observed TCR beta diversity per million T cells dropped in a roughly linear way, and a significant reduction was already evident by age roughly 40. Estimates of total diversity from one million sequenced T cells were regarded as lower bounds and underestimates. Because the CMV infection status of the donors was unknown, age-related changes in expanded clonotypes may potentially have been confounded. Since profiling was done on bulk unsorted PBMCs, naive and antigen-experienced compartments could not be conclusively compared. A strong correlation was found between observed TCR beta diversity and the percentage of naive T cells measured by flow cytometry.

The protocol used for the library was 5' RACE. Reads for this sample came from an Illumina HiSeq 2500. A second roughly 7 to 11 cycle PCR used a sample-barcoded 5' primer and a J-beta primer mix. A template-switch 5' adaptor carrying 12 random nucleotides introduced a unique molecular identifier onto each TCR beta cDNA molecule. At least 2.5 million CDR3-containing paired-end reads were obtained from each sample. The Mint cDNA synthesis kit, primed by a TRBC-specific oligonucleotide, was used to synthesize first-strand cDNA from all RNA. Following uracil-DNA glycosylase treatment, a first 18-cycle PCR with universal primers M1SS and BC2_uni_R was performed on all cDNA. As for the original processing: For normalization, 1 million high-quality reads were randomly selected from each sample, with every read carrying a distinct molecular identifier. Instead of being binned into consensus sequences, reads that shared molecular identifiers were thrown out. MiTCR, with a Q25 quality threshold and the strictest error-elimination algorithm, was used for CDR3 identification, clonotype clustering and error correction. A nonparametric unseen species model using Euler transformation provided a lower-bound estimate of total TCR beta diversity. TCRdb took the public reads, trimmed them with fastp at Q25, ran MiXCR for clone calling and kept in-frame beta chains. Under each unique CDR3 protein, matching rows form one entry showing the most common genes and DNA. The V and J calls come from TCRdb's annotation, not from the publication. This sample is represented by approximately 780,000 distinct CDR3 sequences; around 24% of them were singletons. The top ten clones comprise around 2.9% of the sample.

As regards this clonotype: The antigen this receptor binds is unknown. No base-level quality is on record; no much larger clone is a single base apart.

CDR1 and CDR2 are drawn from the germline V gene (reference sequence): LNHDA, SQIVND. V and J are trimmed by 5 bases and 9 bases, and the gene matches miss 8 bases of the junction. There are 14 amino acids in the CDR3, from cysteine to phenylalanine inclusive. The entry retains the CDR3 DNA only, 42 bases that are in frame from base 1. The donors were under 40 Caucasian individuals from Russia, aged roughly 6 to 100 years, who were systemically healthy. Approximately 9.3 milliliters of peripheral blood were drawn from each donor into EDTA-treated Vacutainer tubes. Ficoll-Paque density-gradient centrifugation was used to isolate PBMCs, with at least 7 million obtained per sample. Trizol reagent was used to extract total RNA from the PBMCs, yielding at least 5 micrograms per sample. Naive CD45RAhigh/CD27high T cell percentages were measured by flow cytometry on a PBMC aliquot from every donor. A further study also used this sample, focusing on T cells of mothers and their children. Taken from the second paper: Donors were nine systemically healthy Caucasian individuals: three mothers and their six children. cDNA synthesis consumed the entire amount of extracted RNA, loaded at about 1.5 ug RNA in each 15 ul reaction. In the second PCR, the M1S primer added sample barcodes and 2-4 random nucleotides. Over 8.5 million TCR beta CDR3 reads were obtained for each mother, and some 3 million reads were obtained for each child. Thymic selection similarly shapes TCR recombination output in related and unrelated pairs, with minor effect from inherited differences. Related mother-child pairs always showed normalized repertoire overlap that was slightly higher than in unrelated mother-child pairs, though the difference was never significant. No persistent microchimeric T cell clones were found, with a detection sensitivity of around 100 clones per million clonotypes. Deep NGS was used in the study to compare the TCR beta repertoires of mothers and children and to look for features that separate related mother-child pairs from unrelated individuals. Mothers averaged roughly 40 +/- 4 years of age and children averaged roughly 10 +/- 4 years. After adapters were ligated using NEBNext reagents, the libraries underwent 100+100 nt paired-end sequencing on an Illumina HiSeq 2000. Mother and child libraries were prepared a month apart and sequenced in separate runs to prevent cross-contamination. Each donor had between roughly 450,000 and 2,300,000 distinct TCR beta clonotypes identified. Naive TCR beta clonotypes were estimated from low-frequency clonotypes matched to each donor's FACS-determined naive share, without sorting.

The sequence derives from a boy aged 5-17 years in good health. This chain is built from TRBV19 and TRBJ2-7; 12 nucleotides in the junction match TRBD1. The sample comprised blood. The CDR3 in this case is CASSDRDRGPGQYF. The DNA sequence is TGTGCCAGTAGTGACCGGGACAGGGGGCCTGGGCAGTACTTC. The CDR3 plus the reference TRBV19 and TRBJ2-7 genes for the other parts give the full variable domain: DGGITQSPKYLFRKEGQNVTLSCEQNLNHDAMYWYRQDPGQGLRLIYYSQIVNDFQKGDIAEGYSVSREKKESFPLTVTSAQKNPTAFYLCASSDRDRGPGQYFGPGTRLTVT.